The clone carrying this T cell receptor beta chain is deemed medium-sized. The junction shows a germline mismatch at one end, possibly a read error. TCRdb fed the PCR reads into MiXCR, producing one record per CDR3 protein. The sample consists of some 2,900 distinct CDR3 sequences, 35% to 55% of them appearing once. This record belongs to a study of CD4 and CD8 cells across lung adenocarcinoma regions. Germline V CDR1 and CDR2: LGHNT, FRNRAP. The CDR3 is 11 amino acids. Samples came from patients with localized non-small cell lung adenocarcinoma. This clonotype was obtained from a male donor with lung adenocarcinoma. The CD4 and CD8 labels of this study may be unreliable. The sequenced sample was CD8+ T cells from the center of a lung tumor. J is TRBJ2-5 and V is TRBV12-5; D is ambiguous. CDR3 nucleotides: TGTGCTAGTGGTTTAGATTCACCCCTCCACTTC. It is translated as CASGLDSPLHF.